A selection of T cell receptor beta chains follows, all from one sample in a study of control samples from healthy donors and cancer patients. Measured with immunoSEQ multiplex PCR; TCRdb has only the in-frame clones, and not every one. Of roughly 70,000 clones in the sample, approximately 87% were seen once. The sample comprised blood. The receptors originated from a man between 50 and 59 years old in good health. The CDR3 runs from the conserved cysteine through the conserved F or W. The order of the fields is D gene, J gene, clone size, V gene, CDR3 protein, CDR3 DNA. The D gene is left open where the match is weak. Rows give clone size only sometimes, using once, few, many, or a class for an expanded clone.

d_call: -; j_call: TRBJ1-5; clone_size: -; v_call: TRBV6-5; cdr3_aa: CASSYSGDQPQHF; cdr3_nt: TGTGCCAGCAGTTACTCAGGGGATCAGCCCCAGCATTTT
d_call: -; j_call: TRBJ1-2; clone_size: -; v_call: TRBV5-1; cdr3_aa: CASSLEPLSGGYTF; cdr3_nt: TGCGCCAGCAGCTTGGAGCCCTTGTCCGGTGGCTACACCTTC
d_call: TRBD1; j_call: TRBJ2-7; clone_size: once; v_call: TRBV5-1; cdr3_aa: CASSFTTGTDTYEQYF; cdr3_nt: TGCGCCAGCAGCTTCACGACCGGGACAGACACCTACGAGCAGTACTTC
d_call: TRBD1; j_call: TRBJ2-7; clone_size: -; v_call: TRBV19; cdr3_aa: CATSQGQGAWEQYF; cdr3_nt: TGTGCCACTTCGCAGGGACAGGGGGCGTGGGAGCAGTACTTC
d_call: -; j_call: TRBJ2-5; clone_size: -; v_call: TRBV7-2; cdr3_aa: CASTQGPRDAETQYF; cdr3_nt: TGTGCCAGCACCCAGGGGCCCCGGGACGCCGAGACCCAGTACTTC
d_call: TRBD2; j_call: TRBJ2-1; clone_size: -; v_call: TRBV19; cdr3_aa: CASGNEAGGLDEQFF; cdr3_nt: TGTGCCAGTGGCAATGAAGCGGGGGGGTTGGATGAGCAGTTCTTC
d_call: TRBD2; j_call: TRBJ2-3; clone_size: -; v_call: TRBV6-6; cdr3_aa: CASRGSGSLDTQYF; cdr3_nt: TGTGCCAGCAGGGGTAGCGGGAGTTTAGATACGCAGTATTTT
d_call: -; j_call: TRBJ1-1; clone_size: -; v_call: TRBV6-1; cdr3_aa: CASSEALGRALMNTEAFF; cdr3_nt: TGTGCCAGCAGTGAAGCGCTTGGACGAGCCCTCATGAACACTGAAGCTTTCTTT
d_call: -; j_call: TRBJ2-7; clone_size: -; v_call: TRBV7-3; cdr3_aa: CASSLTAERGYEQYF; cdr3_nt: TGTGCCAGCAGCTTAACGGCAGAACGGGGCTACGAGCAGTACTTC
d_call: TRBD1; j_call: TRBJ1-4; clone_size: -; v_call: TRBV4-3; cdr3_aa: CASSHARGRNEKLFF; cdr3_nt: TGCGCCAGCAGCCACGCTAGGGGGCGAAATGAAAAACTGTTTTTT
d_call: -; j_call: TRBJ2-5; clone_size: once; v_call: TRBV30; cdr3_aa: CAWSGTRGIQYF; cdr3_nt: TGTGCCTGGAGTGGGACCCGAGGCATCCAGTACTTC
d_call: TRBD2; j_call: TRBJ2-1; clone_size: few; v_call: TRBV6-2/TRBV6-3; cdr3_aa: CASSLPGLGRSDEQFF; cdr3_nt: TGTGCCAGCAGTCTTCCGGGACTAGGTCGTTCGGATGAGCAGTTCTTC
d_call: -; j_call: TRBJ1-2; clone_size: -; v_call: TRBV19; cdr3_aa: CASSILRPGHISYGYTF; cdr3_nt: TGTGCCAGTAGTATCCTCCGGCCGGGACACATATCCTATGGCTACACCTTC
d_call: -; j_call: TRBJ2-7; clone_size: -; v_call: TRBV28; cdr3_aa: CASSLAGQIYEQYF; cdr3_nt: TGTGCCAGCAGTTTGGCGGGACAGATATACGAGCAGTACTTC
d_call: TRBD1; j_call: TRBJ1-2; clone_size: -; v_call: TRBV29-1; cdr3_aa: CSVRTGGPSGGYTF; cdr3_nt: TGCAGCGTTAGGACAGGGGGCCCCTCGGGGGGCTACACCTTC
d_call: TRBD1; j_call: TRBJ1-6; clone_size: -; v_call: TRBV9; cdr3_aa: CASSVAGGGSPLHF; cdr3_nt: TGTGCCAGCAGCGTAGCAGGGGGGGGTTCACCCCTCCACTTT
d_call: -; j_call: TRBJ1-2; clone_size: -; v_call: TRBV28; cdr3_aa: CASRSPLYGYTF; cdr3_nt: TGTGCCAGCCGTAGTCCCCTCTATGGCTACACCTTC
d_call: -; j_call: TRBJ1-1; clone_size: -; v_call: TRBV27; cdr3_aa: CASSLSGFLNTEAFF; cdr3_nt: TGTGCCAGCAGTTTATCGGGCTTCTTGAACACTGAAGCTTTCTTT
d_call: TRBD1; j_call: TRBJ1-5; clone_size: -; v_call: TRBV10-1; cdr3_aa: CASPRGNRGFNSNQPQHF; cdr3_nt: TGCGCCAGCCCCCGGGGCAACAGGGGATTTAATAGCAATCAGCCCCAGCATTTT
d_call: -; j_call: TRBJ1-5; clone_size: -; v_call: TRBV19; cdr3_aa: CASSIGTGGRAPQHF; cdr3_nt: TGTGCCAGTAGTATTGGGACGGGAGGTCGGGCGCCCCAGCATTTT
d_call: TRBD1; j_call: TRBJ1-5; clone_size: -; v_call: TRBV24-1; cdr3_aa: CATSENPQGLPQHF; cdr3_nt: TGTGCCACCAGTGAGAATCCACAGGGGCTGCCCCAGCATTTT
d_call: -; j_call: TRBJ1-2; clone_size: -; v_call: TRBV18; cdr3_aa: CASSRQSGINYGYTF; cdr3_nt: TGTGCCAGCTCACGGCAGAGTGGGATTAACTATGGCTACACCTTC
d_call: -; j_call: TRBJ1-2; clone_size: -; v_call: TRBV29-1; cdr3_aa: CSVEDRLSGTVYGYTF; cdr3_nt: TGCAGCGTTGAAGATCGCCTCTCAGGGACGGTCTATGGCTACACCTTC
d_call: TRBD2; j_call: TRBJ2-2; clone_size: -; v_call: TRBV10-2; cdr3_aa: CASQTSGGATGELFF; cdr3_nt: TGCGCCAGCCAAACTAGCGGGGGGGCCACCGGGGAGCTGTTTTTT
d_call: -; j_call: TRBJ1-1; clone_size: -; v_call: TRBV11-3; cdr3_aa: CASSLRTEKAFF; cdr3_nt: TGTGCCAGCAGCTTACGGACAGAAAAAGCTTTCTTT
d_call: -; j_call: TRBJ1-4; clone_size: -; v_call: TRBV7-9; cdr3_aa: CASSTGGSGTTNEKLFF; cdr3_nt: TGTGCCAGCAGCACGGGCGGGAGCGGAACAACTAATGAAAAACTGTTTTTT
d_call: TRBD2; j_call: TRBJ2-7; clone_size: -; v_call: TRBV6-4; cdr3_aa: CASSVEAGGLEQYF; cdr3_nt: TGTGCCAGCAGTGTAGAAGCGGGGGGTTTGGAGCAGTACTTC
d_call: TRBD2; j_call: TRBJ2-1; clone_size: -; v_call: TRBV10-3; cdr3_aa: CAIMSRSGSYHEQFF; cdr3_nt: TGTGCCATCATGAGTAGGAGCGGGAGTTACCATGAGCAGTTCTTC
d_call: -; j_call: TRBJ1-3; clone_size: -; v_call: TRBV18; cdr3_aa: CASSPLDSSGNTIYF; cdr3_nt: TGTGCCAGCTCCCCTCTCGACAGCTCTGGAAACACCATATATTTT
d_call: -; j_call: TRBJ1-2; clone_size: -; v_call: TRBV7-9; cdr3_aa: CASSFSSGYTF; cdr3_nt: TGTGCCAGCAGCTTTTCCTCTGGCTACACCTTC
d_call: -; j_call: TRBJ2-7; clone_size: -; v_call: TRBV5-1; cdr3_aa: CASSSNYEQYF; cdr3_nt: TGCGCCAGCAGCTCCAACTACGAGCAGTACTTC
d_call: -; j_call: TRBJ2-2; clone_size: -; v_call: TRBV5-5; cdr3_aa: CASSLAGRTGELFF; cdr3_nt: TGTGCCAGCAGCTTGGCAGGGCGGACCGGGGAGCTGTTTTTT
d_call: TRBD2; j_call: TRBJ2-1; clone_size: -; v_call: TRBV19; cdr3_aa: CASSTRLAGGSYNEQFF; cdr3_nt: TGTGCCAGTAGTACCAGGTTAGCGGGAGGGTCCTACAATGAGCAGTTCTTC
d_call: -; j_call: TRBJ1-1; clone_size: few; v_call: TRBV12-5; cdr3_aa: CASGPGGGPMNTEAFF; cdr3_nt: TGTGCTAGTGGTCCCGGAGGGGGTCCCATGAACACTGAAGCTTTCTTT
d_call: -; j_call: TRBJ2-2; clone_size: -; v_call: TRBV5-1; cdr3_aa: CASSLVGGNTGELFF; cdr3_nt: TGCGCCAGCAGCTTGGTAGGGGGGAACACCGGGGAGCTGTTTTTT
d_call: -; j_call: TRBJ1-6; clone_size: few; v_call: TRBV13; cdr3_aa: CASSFQGLNSPLHF; cdr3_nt: TGTGCCAGCAGCTTTCAGGGGCTTAATTCACCCCTCCACTTT
d_call: TRBD2; j_call: TRBJ2-3; clone_size: -; v_call: TRBV4-1; cdr3_aa: CASSQEYWGVRWTSENTQYF; cdr3_nt: TGCGCCAGCAGCCAAGAGTACTGGGGAGTGCGGTGGACTAGCGAAAATACGCAGTATTTT
d_call: -; j_call: TRBJ1-5; clone_size: -; v_call: TRBV27; cdr3_aa: CASSFRGDLSNQPQHF; cdr3_nt: TGTGCCAGCAGTTTCCGGGGGGACCTTAGCAATCAGCCCCAGCATTTT
d_call: TRBD2; j_call: TRBJ2-7; clone_size: -; v_call: TRBV6-5; cdr3_aa: CASSSQRGFSYEQYF; cdr3_nt: TGTGCCAGCAGCTCTCAGCGGGGCTTCTCCTACGAGCAGTACTTC
d_call: TRBD2; j_call: TRBJ2-1; clone_size: -; v_call: TRBV4-1; cdr3_aa: CASSPTSGRSYNKQFF; cdr3_nt: TGCGCCAGCAGCCCGACTAGCGGGAGATCGTACAATAAGCAGTTCTTC
d_call: -; j_call: TRBJ2-2; clone_size: -; v_call: TRBV28; cdr3_aa: CASTGGGVRDGELFF; cdr3_nt: TGTGCCAGCACCGGAGGCGGGGTCCGGGACGGGGAGCTGTTTTTT
d_call: -; j_call: TRBJ1-5; clone_size: -; v_call: TRBV15; cdr3_aa: CATSRIDRHHQPQHF; cdr3_nt: TGTGCCACCAGCAGAATCGACCGGCATCATCAGCCCCAGCATTTT
d_call: -; j_call: TRBJ1-2; clone_size: -; v_call: TRBV7-9; cdr3_aa: CASSLTSYGYTF; cdr3_nt: TGTGCCAGCAGCCTTACGTCCTATGGCTACACCTTC
d_call: -; j_call: TRBJ2-2; clone_size: -; v_call: TRBV24-1; cdr3_aa: CATSDPRRSGELFF; cdr3_nt: TGTGCCACCAGTGATCCGCGAAGATCCGGGGAGCTGTTTTTT
d_call: -; j_call: TRBJ2-7; clone_size: -; v_call: TRBV27; cdr3_aa: CASSTQSGPVPYEQYF; cdr3_nt: TGTGCCAGCAGTACTCAAAGCGGGCCCGTCCCCTACGAGCAGTACTTC
d_call: -; j_call: TRBJ2-2; clone_size: -; v_call: TRBV7-8; cdr3_aa: CASSSTGLTGELFF; cdr3_nt: TGTGCCAGCAGCTCGACAGGCCTCACCGGGGAGCTGTTTTTT
d_call: -; j_call: TRBJ1-2; clone_size: once; v_call: TRBV4-1; cdr3_aa: CASSQPSARRNYGYTF; cdr3_nt: TGCGCCAGCAGCCAACCCTCGGCCCGGCGGAACTATGGCTACACCTTC
d_call: TRBD2; j_call: TRBJ2-7; clone_size: -; v_call: TRBV19; cdr3_aa: CASSILTSGSPYEQYF; cdr3_nt: TGTGCCAGTAGTATCCTGACTAGCGGGAGTCCCTACGAGCAGTACTTC
d_call: -; j_call: TRBJ1-1; clone_size: -; v_call: TRBV11-2; cdr3_aa: CASSLGIWGTEAFF; cdr3_nt: TGTGCCAGCAGCTTAGGCATATGGGGGACTGAAGCTTTCTTT
d_call: TRBD2; j_call: TRBJ2-5; clone_size: -; v_call: TRBV6-4; cdr3_aa: CASRATSGQETQYF; cdr3_nt: TGTGCCAGCAGGGCCACTAGCGGACAAGAGACCCAGTACTTC
d_call: -; j_call: TRBJ1-5; clone_size: once; v_call: TRBV6-5; cdr3_aa: CASKGRGSNQPQHF; cdr3_nt: TGTGCCAGCAAGGGCAGGGGAAGCAATCAGCCCCAGCATTTT